These 19 T cell receptor beta chains came from one sample sequenced in a study of CD8+ T cells in alopecia areata. cDNA serving as the sequencing template came from extracted, reverse transcribed RNA. The method was immunoSEQ multiplex PCR; TCRdb's version includes in-frame clones alone and lacks a portion of them. The sample yields roughly 100,000 clones, around 59% seen once. Sequencing input: CD4+ T cells sorted from blood. The origin of the receptors is a human donor in good health.

This clone was seen a few times. The chain employs TRBV23-1 and TRBJ1-2; TRBD1 might be the D (6 bases). TRBV23-1 is reported as an ORF; its role is uncertain. V was shortened by 2 bases and J by 0 bases, with 10 bases between the two germline ends. This CDR3 is built from 15 residues. CDR3 nucleotide sequence: TGCGCCAGCAGTCAACGACAGGCTGCTAACTATGGCTACACCTTC. It is translated as CASSQRQAANYGYTF.

This chain uses TRBV29-1 with TRBJ1-1; D possibly corresponds to TRBD1 (6 bases). Germline V CDR1 and CDR2: SQVTM, ANQGSEA. V lost 7 bases to trimming and J lost 1 base, with 13 bases between them. The CDR3 spans 13 residues. CDR3 nucleotides: TGCAGCGCTACAGGGATGGGGAACACTGAAGCTTTCTTT. Translation gives CSATGMGNTEAFF. Full variable domain (missing parts from reference TRBV29-1 and TRBJ1-1): SAVISQKPSRDICQRGTSLTIQCQVDSQVTMMFWYRQQPGQSLTLIATANQGSEATYESGFVIDKFPISRPNLTFSTLTVSNMSPEDSSIYLCSATGMGNTEAFFGQGTRLTVV.

The table lists this clone with a few counts. The chain uses TRBV29-1 and TRBJ2-4, with D perhaps matching TRBD2 (6 bases). This CDR3 is built from 18 residues. Trimming removed 6 bases from V and 1 base from J, with 25 bases in between. Germline CDR1 and CDR2: SQVTM and ANQGSEA. In DNA form, the CDR3 reads TGCAGCGTCTTTATCGGGACTTCTCCCGCTAAGGCCAAAAACATTCAGTACTTC. Protein: CSVFIGTSPAKAKNIQYF.

This chain joins TRBV30 and TRBJ2-3, with D perhaps matching TRBD2 (7 bases). Germline V CDR1 and CDR2: GTSNPN, SVGIG (reference sequence). The CDR3 covers 15 residues. V lost 0 bases, J lost 3 bases, and 13 bases lay in between. CDR3 region: CAWSVGGAGTDTQYF. The DNA for the CDR3 is TGTGCCTGGAGTGTGGGGGGGGCCGGAACAGATACGCAGTATTTT. The complete variable domain, with remaining parts taken from reference TRBV30 and TRBJ2-3, reads SQTIHQWPATLVQPVGSPLSLECTVEGTSNPNLYWYRQAAGRGLQLLFYSVGIGQISSEVPQNLSASRPQDRQFILSSKKLLLSDSGFYLCAWSVGGAGTDTQYFGPGTRLTVL.

In this sample, this clone turned up a few times. The sample contains more than one DNA sequence encoding this CDR3. This sequence joins TRBV30 and TRBJ2-2, with 10 bases matching TRBD1. This CDR3 has 14 amino acids. J was trimmed by 3 bases and V by 4 bases; bases with no gene match: 2. CDR1 and CDR2 from the germline V gene are GTSNPN and SVGIG (reference sequence). This CDR3 is CAWTGTGDTGELFF. CDR3 coding DNA: TGTGCCTGGACCGGGACAGGGGACACCGGGGAGCTGTTTTTT.

The V call is TRBV11-2, the J call TRBJ2-1; 13 positions match TRBD2. CDR3 length equals 16 residues. V trimming: 5 bases; J trimming: 8 bases; junction bases outside the gene matches: 9. Germline V CDR1 and CDR2: SGHAT, FQNNGV. CDR3 in DNA: TGTGCCAGCAGCCCTGAACTAGCGGGGGGGCCCTATGAGCAGTTCTTC. Its translation is CASSPELAGGPYEQFF.

The V and J genes are TRBV29-1 and TRBJ2-5, with a tentative D call TRBD1 (6 bases). CDR3 length: 13 amino acids. V was cut by 5 bases and J by 0 bases, with 10 bases left in between. Germline assignment: CDR1 SQVTM and CDR2 ANQGSEA. The CDR3 protein is CSVPGAYQETQYF. As DNA, the CDR3 is TGCAGCGTTCCAGGGGCGTACCAAGAGACCCAGTACTTC.

Comment on this clone: At the DNA level, this CDR3 is encoded by other sequences in the same sample as well. CDR3 loop: CSAGQVYEQYF. DNA of the CDR3: TGCAGCGCCGGACAGGTCTACGAGCAGTACTTC. The chain has TRBV29-1 and TRBJ2-7; 7 positions match TRBD1. V was pared by 7 bases and J by 3 bases, with 3 bases of the junction left unmatched. This CDR3 region has 11 residues. Looked up from germline, CDR1 is SQVTM and CDR2 is ANQGSEA.

This chain links TRBV29-1 with TRBJ1-2, with 7 bases identical to TRBD1. The germline V gene encodes CDR1 SQVTM and CDR2 ANQGSEA. The CDR3 extends over 13 amino acids. The trim removed 6 bases at V and 0 bases at J, leaving 4 bases unmatched. CDR3 in DNA: TGCAGCGTCCGGACAGGATCTAACTATGGCTACACCTTC. Translating gives CSVRTGSNYGYTF.

The rearrangement joins TRBV7-9 to TRBJ2-1; either TRBD1 or TRBD2 may supply D (6 bases each). V was cut by 5 bases and J by 0 bases, with 20 bases left in between. This CDR3 has 18 residues. CDR1 SEHNR and CDR2 FQNEAQ come from the germline V gene (reference sequence). The CDR3 nucleotides read TGTGCCAGCAGCGACTCGTTTCGGGGGCCTCTCTCCTACAATGAGCAGTTCTTC. This sequence encodes CASSDSFRGPLSYNEQFF.

This chain uses TRBV30 with TRBJ1-1; TRBD1 aligns across 8 bases. Trimming cost V 7 bases and J 5 bases; bases outside gene matches: 9. The CDR3 covers 13 residues. The germline V gene encodes CDR1 GTSNPN and CDR2 SVGIG (reference sequence). The CDR3 sequence: CALRQGLRTEAFF. The CDR3 bases are TGTGCCTTGCGACAGGGGCTCAGGACTGAAGCTTTCTTT.

The CDR3 region has the DNA TGTGCCATCAGAGCGGACGGTTCTAGCACAGATACGCAGTATTTT. Encoded protein: CAIRADGSSTDTQYF. This sequence joins TRBV10-3 and TRBJ2-3, with a possible D match to TRBD2 (5 bases). The CDR3 runs 15 residues. Germline CDR1 is ENHRY and CDR2 is SYGVKD. The V end was cut by 6 bases, the J end by 0 bases, with 13 bases between.

This sequence joins TRBV27 and TRBJ2-3; 11 bases match TRBD2. The CDR3 length is 14 residues. V lost 7 bases to trimming and J lost 6 bases; unmatched junction nucleotides: 6. Germline CDR1 and CDR2: MNHEY and SMNVEV (reference sequence). The CDR3 nucleotides are TGTGCCAGCACCAAAACTAGCGGGGGTGATACGCAGTATTTT. The encoded protein is CASTKTSGGDTQYF.

The V and J genes are TRBV7-2 and TRBJ2-3; TRBD1 is a possible D gene (6 bases). V lost 5 bases and J lost 6, with 15 bases in between. Germline V gene sequence: CDR1 SGHTA, CDR2 FQGNSA. The CDR3 spans 14 residues. CDR3: CASSGGTGPDTQYF. The DNA of the CDR3 is TGTGCCAGCAGCGGGGGCACGGGACCGGATACGCAGTATTTT.

CDR3 residues: CAKPQGHLLTDTQYF. The CDR3 DNA reads TGCGCCAAGCCTCAGGGACATCTTCTCACAGATACGCAGTATTTT. The chain recombines TRBV4-3 with TRBJ2-3; tentative D call: TRBD1 (6 bases). The germline V and J ends were trimmed by 10 bases and 2 bases, with 19 bases remaining between them. Germline V CDR1 and CDR2: LGHNA, YSLEER. The CDR3 spans 15 residues.

The table lists this clone with a count of one. J is TRBJ2-4 and V is TRBV25-1, with 8 bases matching TRBD1. J gave up 7 bases and V 1 base, and 6 bases lay outside the gene matches. This CDR3 region has 15 residues. CDR1 MGHDK and CDR2 SYGVNS come from the germline V gene. CDR3 DNA: TGTGCCAGCAGTGAATCGGGCCAGGGGGCGAACATTCAGTACTTC. This translates into CASSESGQGANIQYF.

This clone was recorded once. The rearrangement joins TRBV29-1 to TRBJ2-5; 11 bases line up with TRBD1. The junction had 18 bases not matched to a gene; V was cut back by 5 bases and J by 10 bases. The germline CDR1 and CDR2 sequences are SQVTM and ANQGSEA. The CDR3 length is 16 residues. CDR3 DNA sequence: TGCAGCGTTTTCATAGGGACAGGGGGTGAAGTTTGGATCCAGTACTTC. Translation: CSVFIGTGGEVWIQYF.

CDR3 sequence reads: CASSRHSFGQGGNYGYTF. For the CDR3, the DNA is TGCGCCAGCAGCCGACACTCGTTCGGGCAGGGAGGAAACTATGGCTACACCTTC. This sequence joins TRBV4-3 and TRBJ1-2; maybe TRBD1 (5 bases). This CDR3 has 18 residues. Germline lookup yields CDR1 LGHNA and CDR2 YSLEER. The V and J ends lost 4 bases and 2 bases respectively, with 23 bases between them.

This clone was observed a handful of times. V is TRBV5-6 and J is TRBJ1-2; D possibly corresponds to TRBD1 (5 bases). This CDR3 is 15 amino acids long. The germline V gene has CDR1 SGHDT and CDR2 YYEEEE. V lost 0 bases and J 4 bases, leaving 13 bases between the germline ends. The CDR3 sequence: CASSLAGQGAYGYTF. In DNA form, the CDR3 reads TGTGCCAGCAGCTTGGCCGGGCAGGGCGCCTATGGCTACACCTTC.